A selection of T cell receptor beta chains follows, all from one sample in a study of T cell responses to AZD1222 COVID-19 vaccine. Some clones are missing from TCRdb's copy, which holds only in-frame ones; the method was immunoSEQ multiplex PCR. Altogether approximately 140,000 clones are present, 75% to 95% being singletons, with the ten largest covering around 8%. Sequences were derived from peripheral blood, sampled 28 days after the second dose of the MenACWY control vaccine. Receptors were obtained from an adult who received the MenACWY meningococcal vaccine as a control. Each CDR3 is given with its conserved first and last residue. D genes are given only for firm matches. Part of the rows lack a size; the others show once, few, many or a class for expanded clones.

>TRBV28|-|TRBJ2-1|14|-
TGTGCCAGCAGCCCTGGGGCCCAGAACAATGAGCAGTTCTTC
CASSPGAQNNEQFF
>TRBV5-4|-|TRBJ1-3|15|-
TGTGCCAGCAGCTCCGCGGGGGGCTCTGGAAACACCATATATTTT
CASSSAGGSGNTIYF
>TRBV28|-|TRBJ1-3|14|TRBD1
TGTGCCAGCAGGAAACAGGGGGCTGGAAACACCATATATTTT
CASRKQGAGNTIYF
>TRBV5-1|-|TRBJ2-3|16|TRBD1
TGCGCCAGCAGCTTGGGAACAGGGGGCGCATCAGATACGCAGTATTTT
CASSLGTGGASDTQYF
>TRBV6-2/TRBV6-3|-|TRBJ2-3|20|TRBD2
TGTGCCAGCAGTTACTCCCCACTTAGGGTAGCGGGAGTTCGCACAGATACGCAGTATTTT
CASSYSPLRVAGVRTDTQYF
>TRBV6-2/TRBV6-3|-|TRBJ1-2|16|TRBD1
TGTGCCAGCAGTGAGGGACTCAGGGGGCTTAACTATGGCTACACCTTC
CASSEGLRGLNYGYTF
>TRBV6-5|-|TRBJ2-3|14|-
TGTGCCAGCAGGTCCGGGACCGGGAGAGATACGCAGTATTTT
CASRSGTGRDTQYF
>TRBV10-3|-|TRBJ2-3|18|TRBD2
TGTGCCATCAGTGAGTCGAAGGTGTTAGCGGGAGTAGCAGATACGCAGTATTTT
CAISESKVLAGVADTQYF
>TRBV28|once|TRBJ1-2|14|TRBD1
TGTGCCAGCAGTTTAGAGGGGGCTTTGATGGGCTACACCTTC
CASSLEGALMGYTF
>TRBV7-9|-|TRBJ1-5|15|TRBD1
TGTGCCAGCTCACCGGGACAGTATAGCAATCAGCCCCAGCATTTT
CASSPGQYSNQPQHF
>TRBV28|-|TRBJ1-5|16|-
TGTGCCACCTCCTCCGTCTCGGGGGGCGGGTATCAGCCCCAGCATTTT
CATSSVSGGGYQPQHF
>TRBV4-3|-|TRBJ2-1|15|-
TGCGCCAGCAGCCAAGGCCCCCTGAGCTCGAATGAGCAGTTCTTC
CASSQGPLSSNEQFF
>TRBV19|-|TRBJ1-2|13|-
TGTGCCAGTAGTATAGGCAGGGGACGGGGCTACACCTTC
CASSIGRGRGYTF
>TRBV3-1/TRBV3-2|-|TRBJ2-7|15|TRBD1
TGTGCCAGCAGCCCCCGGGACAGGAATCGGTACGAGCAGTACTTC
CASSPRDRNRYEQYF
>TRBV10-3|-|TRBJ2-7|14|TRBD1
TGTGCCATCAGTGAGGGACAGGGGATCTACGAGCAGTACTTC
CAISEGQGIYEQYF
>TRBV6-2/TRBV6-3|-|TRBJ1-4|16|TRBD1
TGTGCCAGCAGTTACGACAGGGGGTCAACTAATGAAAAACTGTTTTTT
CASSYDRGSTNEKLFF
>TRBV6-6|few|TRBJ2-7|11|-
TGTGCCAGCAGTTACTCGGGCGAGCAGTACTTC
CASSYSGEQYF
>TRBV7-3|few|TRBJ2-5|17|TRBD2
TGTGCCAGCAGCTTAACTGGGACTAGCGGGGGGGCTGAGACCCAGTACTTC
CASSLTGTSGGAETQYF
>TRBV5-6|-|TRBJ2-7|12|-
TGTGCCAGCAGCTCGCGGCCCTCCGAGCAGTACTTC
CASSSRPSEQYF
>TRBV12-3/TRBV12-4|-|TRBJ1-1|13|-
TGTGCCAGCAGTTTAACTGAGGGAAGGGAAGCTTTCTTT
CASSLTEGREAFF
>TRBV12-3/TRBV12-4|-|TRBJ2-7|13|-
TGTGCCAGCAGTTCCGGGACGGCCTACGAGCAGTACTTC
CASSSGTAYEQYF
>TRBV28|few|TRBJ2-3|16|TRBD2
TGTGCCAGCAGTCCATGGACTAGCGGGTCCACAGATACGCAGTATTTT
CASSPWTSGSTDTQYF
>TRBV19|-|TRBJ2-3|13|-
TGTGCCAGTAGTAAGACAGTCACAGATACGCAGTATTTT
CASSKTVTDTQYF
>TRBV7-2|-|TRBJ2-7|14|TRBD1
TGTGCCAGCAGCGCCCCGGGACAGGGGGCTTTGCAGTACTTC
CASSAPGQGALQYF
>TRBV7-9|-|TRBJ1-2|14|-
TGTGCCAGCAGCCCGACAGAGGTTACCTATGGCTACACCTTC
CASSPTEVTYGYTF
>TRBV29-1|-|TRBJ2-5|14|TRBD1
TGCAGCGTGAAACAGGGGGCCCATCAAGAGACCCAGTACTTC
CSVKQGAHQETQYF
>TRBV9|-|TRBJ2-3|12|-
TGTGCCAGCGCAGTGGGGACAGATACGCAGTATTTT
CASAVGTDTQYF
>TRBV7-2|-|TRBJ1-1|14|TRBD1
TGTGCCAGCAGCTTAGACAGGGGGGGCACTGAAGCTTTCTTT
CASSLDRGGTEAFF
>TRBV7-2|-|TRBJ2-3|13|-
TGTGCCAGCAGGCAGAGTAGCACAGATACGCAGTATTTT
CASRQSSTDTQYF
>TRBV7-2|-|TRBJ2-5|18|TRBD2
TGTGCCAGCAGCTTATTCACTAGCGGGGGGGCCCGCCAAGAGACCCAGTACTTC
CASSLFTSGGARQETQYF
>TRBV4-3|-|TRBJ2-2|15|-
TGCGCCAGCAGCCAAGATAACGCAGGGGCCAGGGAGCTGTTTTTT
CASSQDNAGARELFF
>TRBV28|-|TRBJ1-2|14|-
TGTGCCAGCAGTTTGGGCGCAGACAGCTATGGCTACACCTTC
CASSLGADSYGYTF
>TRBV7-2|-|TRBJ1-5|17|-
TGTGCCAGCAGCTTAGCGGGGACGGGAATTTCCAACCAGCCCCAGCATTTT
CASSLAGTGISNQPQHF
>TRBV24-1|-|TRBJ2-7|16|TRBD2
TGTGCCACCAGTGACCCCGGACGGGGGGGCTCCTACGAGCAGTACTTC
CATSDPGRGGSYEQYF
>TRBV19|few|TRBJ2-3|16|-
TGTGCCAGTAGCGCTCCGCTGACAGCTCAGTCAGATACGCAGTATTTT
CASSAPLTAQSDTQYF
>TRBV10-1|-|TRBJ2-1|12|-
TGCGCCAGCAGTGATTTAGGGAATGAGCAGTTCTTC
CASSDLGNEQFF
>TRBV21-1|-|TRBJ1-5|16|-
TGTGCCAGCAGCCCCCGGACAGGGGATGGCAATCAGCCCCAGCATTTT
CASSPRTGDGNQPQHF
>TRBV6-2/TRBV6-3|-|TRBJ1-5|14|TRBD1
TGTGCCAGCAGTCCGGGACAGGGAACTCAGCCCCAGCATTTT
CASSPGQGTQPQHF
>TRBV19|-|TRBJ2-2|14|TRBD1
TGTGCCAGTAGTAGACAGGGTATCACCGGGGAGCTGTTTTTT
CASSRQGITGELFF
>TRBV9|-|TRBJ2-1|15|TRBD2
TGTGCCAGCAGCCTTGGGACTAGCGGCTACAATGAGCAGTTCTTC
CASSLGTSGYNEQFF
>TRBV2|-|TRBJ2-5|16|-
TGTGCCAGCAGTCCCTTCGGGTCGGGGGGCTCGAAGACCCAGTACTTC
CASSPFGSGGSKTQYF
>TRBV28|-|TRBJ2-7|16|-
TGTGCCAGCAGTTTAGGCGGCAGGGTGTTCTCCTACGAGCAGTACTTC
CASSLGGRVFSYEQYF
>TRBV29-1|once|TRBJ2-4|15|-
TGCAGCGTTGAGAGTATAGGGGTGGACAAAAACATTCAGTACTTC
CSVESIGVDKNIQYF
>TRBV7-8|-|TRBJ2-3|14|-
TGTGCCAGCAGCTTAGCGGGAGGGGGCAATACGCAGTATTTT
CASSLAGGGNTQYF
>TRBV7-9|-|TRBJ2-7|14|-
TGTGCCAGCAGGGCCGGGACCGTCGGGGACGAGCAGTACTTC
CASRAGTVGDEQYF
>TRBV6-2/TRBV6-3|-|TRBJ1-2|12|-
TGTGCCAGCAGTTACTTGGGTGATGGCTACACCTTC
CASSYLGDGYTF
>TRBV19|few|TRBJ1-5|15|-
TGTGCCAGTAGTAGGCTGGGGGAGGGCAATCAGCCCCAGCATTTT
CASSRLGEGNQPQHF
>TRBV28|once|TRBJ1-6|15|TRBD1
TGTGCCAGCAGTTTATCGGTACAGGGGCGTTCACCCCTCCACTTT
CASSLSVQGRSPLHF
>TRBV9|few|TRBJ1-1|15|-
TGTGCCAGCAGCCCGGGGTTGGCAGATGACACTGAAGCTTTCTTT
CASSPGLADDTEAFF
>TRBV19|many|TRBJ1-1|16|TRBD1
TGTGCCAGTAGTATCGGGAGGGGTCAGGGGGCCACTGAAGCTTTCTTT
CASSIGRGQGATEAFF
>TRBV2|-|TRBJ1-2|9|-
TGTGCCAGTAACTATGGCTACACCTTC
CASNYGYTF
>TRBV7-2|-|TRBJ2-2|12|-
TGTGCCAGCAGCCACTACACCGGGGAGCTGTTTTTT
CASSHYTGELFF
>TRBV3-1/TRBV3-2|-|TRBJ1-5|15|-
TGTGCCAGCAGCCAAACTTGGGATAGCAATCAGCCCCAGCATTTT
CASSQTWDSNQPQHF
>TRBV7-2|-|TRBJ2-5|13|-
TGTGCCAGCAGCTCCAGGGATCTAGAGACCCAGTACTTC
CASSSRDLETQYF
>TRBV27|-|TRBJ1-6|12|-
TGTGCCAGCAGTTTGCAGAATTCACCCCTCCACTTT
CASSLQNSPLHF
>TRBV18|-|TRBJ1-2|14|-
TGTGCCAGCTCACCGGGGAGTGGGGGCTATGGCTACACCTTC
CASSPGSGGYGYTF
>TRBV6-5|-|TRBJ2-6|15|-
TGTGCCAGCACCTCGCATACCTCTGGGGCCAACGTCCTGACTTTC
CASTSHTSGANVLTF
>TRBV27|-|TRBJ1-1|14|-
TGTGCCAGCAGCTCTGACACGGAGACGTCTGAAGCTTTCTTT
CASSSDTETSEAFF